This entry describes one T cell receptor (beta chain). Random hexamers primed reverse transcription of about 0.5 to 1 ug RNA. TCRdb used MiXCR to reprocess the immunoSEQ multiplex PCR reads, holding one entry per CDR3 protein. Among 65,000 to 100,000 distinct CDR3 sequences listed, roughly 95% were seen once. V was clipped by 4 bases and J by 8 bases, with 6 bases between them. The germline CDR1 and CDR2 sequences are SQVTM and ANQGSEA. The CDR3 has 10 amino acids. The data derive from a study of CD8 T cells in Susac syndrome. The clonotype comes from a human donor with Susac syndrome. The chain couples TRBV29-1 to TRBJ1-5; no clear D. Specimen: CD8+ T cells from PBMCs. CDR3 sequence reads: CSVAVEPQHF. CDR3 sequence (DNA): TGCAGCGTTGCAGTGGAGCCCCAGCATTTT.